Listed here is a single T cell receptor (beta chain). The antigen is unknown. In germline, CDR1 is MNHEY, CDR2 SMNVEV (reference sequence). The length of the CDR3 is 14 residues. Losses at the gene ends were 5 bases for V and 4 bases for J; bases not matched to a gene: 7. The sample is drawn from a study of T cells after yellow fever vaccination. The overall study: With SMART-Seq v4 Ultra Low Input, the fractions containing low cell numbers were prepared. Overall study results and limits: Although the secondary response was weaker, it peaked faster, at day 5 versus 15. In FACS-sorted repertoires, abundant clonotypes from the bulk population could appear as contaminants.

Generation of TCR cDNA used 5'RACE template switching (which added a universal primer site and UMIs). From the 5' RACE reads, TCRdb called clonotypes with MiXCR, one entry per CDR3 protein. The table shows 450,000 to 600,000 distinct CDR3 sequences, with roughly 13% occurring only once. This sample comprised PBMCs, obtained on the day of the yellow fever booster vaccination. The sequence was collected from a young man who received the YFV17D yellow fever vaccine. The chain is built from TRBV27 and TRBJ2-7; 8 bases align to TRBD2. CDR3: CASSPYPGGYEQYF. For the CDR3, the DNA is TGTGCCAGCAGTCCTTATCCGGGGGGGTACGAGCAGTACTTC.